This record looks at one T cell receptor beta chain sequence and its context. The entry originates in a study of Graves' ophthalmopathy and Graves' hyperthyroidism. RNA transcripts provided the template for amplifying TCR beta CDR3 regions. First-round RT-PCR employed HTBI primers, with a second-round multiplex PCR after it. TCRdb used MiXCR to reprocess the multiplex PCR reads, holding one entry per CDR3 protein. The sample gives over 150,000 distinct CDR3 sequences, roughly two fifths of which show up once; 4.5% to 6% is in the top ten. Patients were left out if they had other autoimmune diseases, uncontrolled infections, pregnancy or lactation. The authors diagnosed from clinical symptoms, serum thyroxine, TRAb, thyroid ultrasound and orbital computed tomography. Isolation of PBMCs was performed using 10 ml of fresh peripheral blood. Losses at the gene ends were 10 bases for V and 5 bases for J; bases not matched to a gene: 9. The CDR3 is made up of 13 amino acids. The germline V gene encodes CDR1 ENHRY and CDR2 SYGVKD.

The chain has TRBV10-3 and TRBJ2-5, with 8 bases fitting TRBD2. The sequence derives from a woman in her thirties or forties with Graves' ophthalmopathy. What was sequenced was peripheral blood. For the CDR3, the DNA is TGTGCCACCTCCCCTCAGCGGGAGGAGACCCAGTACTTC. It translates to CATSPQREETQYF.